This note documents a single T cell receptor beta chain sequence. RNA transcripts yielded amplified TCR beta CDR3 regions. HTBI primers were used for first-round RT-PCR of the TCR CDR3. TCRdb re-analysed the multiplex PCR reads in MiXCR, keeping a single row per CDR3 protein. In the table there are around 690,000 distinct CDR3 sequences, around 15% of which are singletons. Hyperthyroidism in the patients, aged 18 to 65, was newly diagnosed and under 2 months in duration. Uncontrolled infection, other autoimmune disease, pregnancy and lactation each barred patients from inclusion. This sample is drawn from a study of T cells in Graves' hyperthyroidism and ophthalmopathy. Across the study: The blood sample was taken at first diagnosis, before treatment began.

Germline V gene sequence: CDR1 LGHDT, CDR2 YNNKEL (reference sequence). With 4 bases removed from V and 2 bases from J, the gap between germline ends came to 12 bases. The CDR3 totals 14 residues. The sequencing input was blood. V usage is TRBV3-1 and J usage is TRBJ2-7; D perhaps matches TRBD2 (6 bases). This TCR was sampled from a man aged 45 to 65 with Graves' hyperthyroidism. The chain's CDR3 is CASSPGVITYEQYF. The CDR3 DNA follows: TGTGCCAGCAGCCCGGGGGTGATTACCTACGAGCAGTACTTC.